This T cell receptor (beta chain) was identified during a study of identifying expanded T cells in peripheral blood (dated by TCRdb to between 2018 and 2021). As for the study more broadly: Technical replicates were generated by sequencing separate aliquots of the same genomic DNA pool, with four replicates compared pairwise. Study-wide conclusions, independent of this receptor: For all healthy donors, the variance in clone template counts between approximately 2-week samples rose significantly as total template count increased. Approximately 1.2 differentially abundant clones were flagged by the binomial model between technical replicates, whereas about 15 and 19 were flagged over around two weeks and four weeks, respectively. The authors expected that biological variance in healthy repertoires might rise further over much longer intervals, such as months to years. Across all healthy-donor time intervals, the beta-binomial model significantly lowered both the number of clones called differentially abundant and the false-positive rate.

The junction carries 9 bases between V and J, which are trimmed by 4 bases and 1 base respectively. Taken from the germline V gene (reference sequence), the CDR1 and CDR2 loops are MNHNY and SVGAGI. Counted from cysteine to phenylalanine, this CDR3 has 14 amino acids. Here the CDR3 DNA is all that survives: 42 bases in frame from base 1. As regards this clone: Its antigen is not yet known. Base qualities were left out, and no much larger clone turns up one base away.

No immune events such as infections were documented for the healthy donors during the collection period. Healthy-donor blood repertoires served as a training cohort to calibrate time-dependent variance in a beta-binomial model of T-cell clone differential abundance. The training cohort included about ten healthy donors, of whom 3 were female and 7 were male. On average the donors were around 45 years old, and their ages spanned about 29 to 64 years. Whole blood was collected from each healthy donor at three time points spaced two to three weeks apart and obtained from a commercial supplier. Genomic DNA was extracted from unsorted whole blood for immunosequencing. TCRbeta CDR3 regions were profiled by bias-controlled multiplex PCR amplification of genomic DNA with the immunoSEQ Assay. As for the authors' bioinformatics: The absolute abundance of each unique TCRbeta CDR3 region was quantified after sequences were collapsed and filtered. Two models were used to test differential abundance: a binomial model (Fisher-equivalent) and a beta-binomial model that adds time-dependent variance fitted from healthy donors. Clones with fewer than 5 combined templates were removed, and differential abundance was called for clones with a Benjamini-Hochberg FDR below 0.01. Beta-binomial variance was modeled as a function of total template count across the two samples using the form v = (b*log(k)+a)^2. Sourced from immuneACCESS, this table was stored by TCRdb with only in-frame sequences that have V and J called. A share of the clones is absent; for the studies checked, an unresolved V gene accounts for under half, and the remainder has no known explanation. V, J and clone size reflect that table, while D and trimming were determined from the DNA. The sample table holds roughly 120,000 clones, of which 88% were seen once. The ten largest clones capture 6.5% to 9% of the sample.

The specimen was blood. This clonotype was obtained from a person between 18 and 75 years old in good health. The rearranged chain carries TRBV6-6 and TRBJ2-3; a weak D assignment points to TRBD2 (5 bases agree). For the CDR3, the sequence is CASSSQAGTDTQYF. The nucleotides are TGTGCCAGCAGTTCTCAAGCGGGCACAGATACGCAGTATTTT.